This T cell receptor (beta chain) was captured by sequencing in a study of blood T cells in healthy people across ages. Primed by a sample-barcoded 5' primer and a J-beta primer mix, a second PCR proceeded for about 7 to 11 cycles. TCRdb re-called the 5' RACE reads with MiXCR, one entry per CDR3 protein. The sample has some 1,800,000 distinct CDR3 sequences, about 39% seen once. Details on this clonotype: Possible read error: a much larger clone is one base away.

CDR3 length: 12 residues. Germline loops: CDR1 SGHDT, CDR2 YYEEEE. The sequencing sample was made of blood. The clonotype originates from a human donor in good health. The gene calls are TRBV5-6 and TRBJ2-5; unclear D gene. Gene TRBJ2-7 matches the end of the DNA better, so the J call may be wrong. The CDR3 spells CASGLSRYEQYF. In nucleotides, the CDR3 is TGTGCCAGCGGCTTGAGCAGGTACGAGCAGTACTTC.